The 2 T cell receptor beta chains below were found in one sample sequenced in a study of cytomegalovirus exposure and HLA in healthy donors. The PCR employed 60 Vbeta primers together with 13 Jbeta primers. The assay was immunoSEQ multiplex PCR, and TCRdb's table has in-frame clones only and misses some. The data hold about 110,000 clones, with 76% observed a single time. The sample consisted of PBMCs. The receptors come from a woman aged 50 to 60 in good health and CMV-seropositive.

The genes are TRBV19 and TRBJ2-1; D is unclear. The germline V gene encodes CDR1 LNHDA and CDR2 SQIVND (reference sequence). Trimming removed 1 base at V and 10 bases at J, with 20 bases between. The CDR3 covers 16 residues. CDR3 DNA sequence: TGTGCCAGTAGTATAGGGGCGACGGTGACAAATGAGGAGCAGTTCTTC. Residues: CASSIGATVTNEEQFF.

The chain joins TRBV11-1 to TRBJ2-7, with D possibly TRBD2 on 6 matching bases. V shed 2 bases and J shed 3 bases, with 14 bases lying between them. CDR1 and CDR2 from the germline V gene are SGHAT and FQDESV (reference sequence). This CDR3 region has 15 residues. CDR3 in amino acids: CASSLNSDYLYEQYF. DNA of the CDR3: TGTGCCAGCAGCTTAAATTCGGACTACCTCTACGAGCAGTACTTC.